The source of this T cell receptor beta chain is a study of cytotoxic CD8 clonotypes in ibrutinib-treated CLL. As concerns this clone: Its target is unknown.

Findings of the study overall: Contraction or stability on treatment characterized the public clonotypes, which were uncommon. Age-matched healthy donor levels were exceeded by baseline clonality, which tracked circulating CD8+ T-cell counts. At progression, clonality fell back toward baseline after rising at ibrutinib response.

Trimming left V 4 bases short and J 1 base short, with 10 bases between. There are 13 residues in the CDR3. Germline V gene lookup returns CDR1 GTSNPN and CDR2 SVGIG (reference sequence). Only in-frame clones appear in the TCRdb table, and some are missing; sequencing was by immunoSEQ multiplex PCR. Of approximately 300,000 clones listed, about 77% are singletons. This clonotype was obtained from a human donor with chronic lymphocytic leukemia. Sample: PBMCs, taken before ibrutinib treatment. This chain connects TRBV30 to TRBJ1-2; D call uncertain. CDR3 amino acids: CAWTAGLNYGYTF. CDR3 DNA: TGTGCCTGGACGGCCGGCCTTAACTATGGCTACACCTTC.